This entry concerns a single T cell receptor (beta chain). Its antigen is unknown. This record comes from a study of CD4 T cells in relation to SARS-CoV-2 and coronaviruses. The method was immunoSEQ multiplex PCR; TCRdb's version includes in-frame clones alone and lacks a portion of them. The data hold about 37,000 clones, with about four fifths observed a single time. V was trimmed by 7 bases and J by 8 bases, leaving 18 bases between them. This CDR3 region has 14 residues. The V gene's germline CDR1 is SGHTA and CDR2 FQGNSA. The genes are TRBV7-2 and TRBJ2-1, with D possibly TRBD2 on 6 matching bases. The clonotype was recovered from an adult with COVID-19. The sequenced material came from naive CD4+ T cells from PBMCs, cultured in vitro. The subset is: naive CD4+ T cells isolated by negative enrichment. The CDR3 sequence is CASNKLAGIDEQFF. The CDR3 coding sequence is TGTGCCAGCAACAAGCTGGCGGGAATAGATGAGCAGTTCTTC.